This T cell receptor (beta chain) originates from a study of shared T cell receptors in the human thymus. The CDR3 has 15 amino acids. Germline V gene data show CDR1 as SGHRS and CDR2 as YFSETQ. V lost 4 bases, J lost 8 bases, and 21 bases lay in between. Generated by immunoSEQ multiplex PCR, the TCRdb table keeps only in-frame clones and is missing some. The table records about 730,000 clones, approximately 83% of them present only once. These data were also filed under a second study, of human thymus T cells.

The sequenced material came from thymocytes. This chain joins TRBV5-1 and TRBJ1-2, with D possibly TRBD1 on 6 matching bases. This receptor was taken from a girl less than two years old with a congenital heart defect. The CDR3, as DNA: TGCGCCAGCAGCCAAGGGGGACCTCCAAGGAGAGGCTACACCTTC. Translated, it gives CASSQGGPPRRGYTF.